This T cell receptor (beta chain) was captured by sequencing in a study of T-cell memory formation after mild COVID-19. Study-wide findings and caveats: Contracting CD4+ clones were located mainly in CM and EM, and CD8+ clones in EMRA.

Concerning this clonotype: Its antigen is not known.

Using its own MiXCR run on the 5' RACE reads, TCRdb lists one record per CDR3 protein. The sample has about 500,000 distinct CDR3 sequences; roughly 22% are singletons. This CDR3 has 15 residues. V shed 0 bases and J 1 base; nucleotides not matched to a gene: 3. Germline V gene lookup returns CDR1 SGDLS and CDR2 YYNGEE. Sequencing was performed on PBMCs or a T cell subset sorted from them (not recorded which). The chain recombines TRBV9 with TRBJ2-7; 8 bases agree with TRBD1. The receptor comes from an adult woman who had mild COVID-19 (a few samples of this study predate the infection). Cell type and time point are not known. The CDR3 nucleotides read TGTGCCAGCAGCGTAGGACAGGGGCGATCCTACGAGCAGTACTTC. Its protein is CASSVGQGRSYEQYF. Supplemented by reference TRBV9 and TRBJ2-7, the full variable domain reads DSGVTQTPKHLITATGQRVTLRCSPRSGDLSVYWYQQSLDQGLQFLIQYYNGEERAKGNILERFSAQQFPDLHSELNLSSLELGDSALYFCASSVGQGRSYEQYFGPGTRLTVT.